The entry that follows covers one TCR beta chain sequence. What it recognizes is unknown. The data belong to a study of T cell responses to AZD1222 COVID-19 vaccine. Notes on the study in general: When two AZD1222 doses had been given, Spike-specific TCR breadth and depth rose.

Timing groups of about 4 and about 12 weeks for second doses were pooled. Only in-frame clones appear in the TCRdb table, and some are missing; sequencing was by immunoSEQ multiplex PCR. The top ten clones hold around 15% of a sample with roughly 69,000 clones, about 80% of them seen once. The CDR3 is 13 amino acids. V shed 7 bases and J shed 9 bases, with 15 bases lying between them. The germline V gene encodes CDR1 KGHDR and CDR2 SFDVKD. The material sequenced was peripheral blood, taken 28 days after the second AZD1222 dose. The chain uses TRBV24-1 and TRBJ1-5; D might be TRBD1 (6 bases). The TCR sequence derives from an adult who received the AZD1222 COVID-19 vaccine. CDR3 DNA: TGTGCCACCAGCGGGGGCGGACCCATGCCCCAGCATTTT. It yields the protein CATSGGGPMPQHF.